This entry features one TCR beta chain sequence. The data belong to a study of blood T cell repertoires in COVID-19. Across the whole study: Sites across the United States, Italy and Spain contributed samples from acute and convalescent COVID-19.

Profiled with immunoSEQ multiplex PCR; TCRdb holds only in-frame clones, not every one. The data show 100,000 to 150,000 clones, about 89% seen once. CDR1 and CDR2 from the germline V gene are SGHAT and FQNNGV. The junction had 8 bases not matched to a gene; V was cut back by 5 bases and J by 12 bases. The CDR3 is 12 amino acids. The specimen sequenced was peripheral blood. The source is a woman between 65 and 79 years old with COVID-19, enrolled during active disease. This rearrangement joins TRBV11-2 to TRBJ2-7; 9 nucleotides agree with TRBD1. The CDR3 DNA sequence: TGTGCCAGCAGCCCCAGACAGGGGGTGGGGTACTTC. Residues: CASSPRQGVGYF.